The 18 T cell receptor beta chains listed next were all sequenced from one sample in a study of brain T cells in children with intractable seizures (dated by TCRdb to the early 2020s). The sample's time point label, decoded: resected brain tissue, or blood drawn just prior to surgery. The protocol used for the library was the immunoSEQ multiplex PCR assay. Here the immuneACCESS table is served through TCRdb, limited to in-frame sequences with V and J called. Missing clones are a known gap in these copies; in checked studies unresolved V genes cover under half, and the rest lacks a known reason. The sample data list about 76,000 clones, and more than 85% of these were observed just once. 1.5% to 1.7% of the sample is taken by the ten largest. The sample consisted of peripheral blood, taken at surgery. The receptors were gathered from a boy younger than two with tuberous sclerosis and intractable seizures.

CDR3 region: CASSHGVEPQHF. The CDR3 DNA follows: TGTGCCAGCAGCCATGGGGTTGAGCCCCAGCATTTT. The chain employs TRBV5-6 and TRBJ1-5; D not resolved. CDR1 SGHDT and CDR2 YYEEEE come from the germline V gene. The germline V and J ends were trimmed by 4 bases and 8 bases, with 10 bases remaining between them. The CDR3 is 12 residues long.

A word on this clone: At one boundary the junction diverges from the germline segment, which might be a read error. This chain joins TRBV7-7 and TRBJ2-7; D not certain. The CDR3 covers 13 residues. Germline lookup yields CDR1 SSHAT and CDR2 FNYEAQ (reference sequence). The DNA for the CDR3 is TGTGCTAGCAGCTTAGGTCTCTCCTACGAGCAGTACTTC. Protein: CASSLGLSYEQYF.

The gene calls are TRBV5-8 and TRBJ1-2; D ambiguous. The CDR3 runs to 14 residues. The germline V gene has CDR1 SGHTS and CDR2 YDEGEE. Trimming stripped 4 bases from V and 4 bases from J, with 14 bases between. CDR3 in amino acids: CASSKGRVFYGYTF. The CDR3 nucleotides are TGTGCCAGCAGCAAAGGCCGGGTTTTCTATGGCTACACCTTC.

This chain joins TRBV28 and TRBJ1-6; tentative D call: TRBD1 (5 bases). The CDR3 totals 14 residues. Germline V lookup: CDR1 MDHEN, CDR2 SYDVKM. Trimming took 1 base from V and 8 from J, leaving 9 bases between them. The chain's CDR3 is CASSLSTGHSPLHF. CDR3 nucleotide sequence: TGTGCCAGCAGTTTATCTACAGGTCATTCACCCCTCCACTTT.

Comments on this clone: One end of the junction fails to match germline, which may point to a read error. The CDR3 here is CAISESLAGINF. CDR3 coding DNA: TGTGCCATCAGTGAGTCCCTAGCGGGTATCAACTTC. V is TRBV10-3 and J is TRBJ2-7, with 8 bases aligning to TRBD2. Germline-derived CDR1 and CDR2 are ENHRY and SYGVKD. This CDR3 is built from 12 residues.

The V call is TRBV7-9, the J call TRBJ1-2; no clear D. The germline CDR1 and CDR2 sequences are SEHNR and FQNEAQ (reference sequence). The CDR3 runs 11 residues. V was shortened by 1 base and J by 10 bases, with 7 bases between the two germline ends. This CDR3 is CASSLGVDYTF. The CDR3, as DNA: TGTGCCAGCAGCTTAGGGGTTGACTACACCTTC.

The V call is TRBV30, the J call TRBJ2-7; 8 nucleotides agree with TRBD2. This CDR3 is 14 amino acids long. Germline CDR1 GTSNPN, CDR2 SVGIG (reference sequence). J gave up 3 bases and V 0 bases, and 4 bases lay outside the gene matches. As DNA, the CDR3 is TGTGCCTGGAGTGTGGGAGCGGGAGACTACGAGCAGTACTTC. Amino acid sequence: CAWSVGAGDYEQYF.

This clone was counted only a few times. The gene calls are TRBV4-2 and TRBJ1-3, with 7 positions matching TRBD1. V was clipped by 3 bases and J by 3 bases; unmatched bases: 14. Germline loops: CDR1 LGHNA, CDR2 YNFKEQ. CDR3 size: 18 residues. The CDR3 DNA sequence: TGTGCCAGCAGCCAGTCCCGGGACAGCTCACTAAGTGGAAACACCATATATTTT. Amino acids: CASSQSRDSSLSGNTIYF.

This clone was counted once. CDR3 sequence (DNA): TGTGCCAGCAGCTTAATACAGGGGGCTTCCGAGCAGTACTTC. Amino acid sequence: CASSLIQGASEQYF. The chain joins TRBV7-3 to TRBJ2-7, with TRBD1 matching over 9 bases. Trimming cost V 1 base and J 6 bases; bases outside gene matches: 4. This CDR3 region has 14 residues. The germline V gene encodes CDR1 SGHTA and CDR2 FQGTGA.

This clone was recorded once. V is TRBV24-1 and J is TRBJ1-2, with TRBD1 matching over 9 bases. Germline V CDR1 and CDR2: KGHDR, SFDVKD. The CDR3 length is 13 residues. The V and J ends lost 6 bases and 6 bases, in that order; junction bases with no gene match: 4. The CDR3 spells CATSRTGVDGYTF. The CDR3 region has the DNA TGTGCCACCAGTCGGACAGGGGTAGATGGCTACACCTTC.

The genes are TRBV10-3 and TRBJ2-7, with D maybe TRBD2 (7 bases). Germline V gene sequence: CDR1 ENHRY, CDR2 SYGVKD. CDR3 size: 14 residues. V was cut by 5 bases and J by 4 bases, with 15 bases left in between. CDR3 coding DNA: TGTGCCATCAGTTTCCGGGGGGCCGGGTACGAGCAGTACTTC. Protein product: CAISFRGAGYEQYF.

This rearrangement joins TRBV2 to TRBJ1-3, with a tentative D call TRBD1 (5 bases). V was pared by 7 bases and J by 2 bases, with 15 bases between. CDR1 is SNHLY, CDR2 FYNNEI, per germline. This CDR3 comprises 15 residues. The CDR3 sequence is CASTGTGLAGNTIYF. The CDR3 coding sequence is TGTGCCAGCACCGGGACGGGACTAGCTGGAAACACCATATATTTT.

This chain connects TRBV6-5 to TRBJ2-1, with D hard to call. Trimming left V 7 bases short and J 9 bases short, with 10 bases between. This CDR3 region has 11 residues. Germline CDR1 and CDR2: MNHEY and SVGAGI. CDR3 bases: TGTGCCAGCACCACCGGATCTGAGCAGTTCTTC. It translates to CASTTGSEQFF.

The gene calls are TRBV7-9 and TRBJ2-5; D uncertain. Germline lookup yields CDR1 SEHNR and CDR2 FQNEAQ (reference sequence). V dropped 5 bases and J dropped 5 bases, with 9 bases sitting between them. The CDR3 loop spans 12 amino acids. Here the CDR3 reads CASSLLAETQYF. CDR3 DNA sequence: TGTGCCAGCAGCCTCCTGGCCGAGACCCAGTACTTC. Complete variable domain (other parts from reference TRBV7-9 and TRBJ2-5): DTGVSQNPRHKITKRGQNVTFRCDPISEHNRLYWYRQTLGQGPEFLTYFQNEAQLEKSRLLSDRFSAERPKGSFSTLEIQRTEQGDSAMYLCASSLLAETQYFGPGTRLLVL.

This clone was seen only once. The chain joins TRBV6-5 to TRBJ1-1; TRBD1 matches 10 bases. The CDR3 runs 13 residues. The V gene end was trimmed by 7 bases and the J gene end by 5 bases; junction bases not matched to a gene: 4. Germline V gene data show CDR1 as MNHEY and CDR2 as SVGAGI. The CDR3 DNA reads TGTGCCAGCACCTGGACAGGGGGGACTGAAGCTTTCTTT. Translating gives CASTWTGGTEAFF.

This chain links TRBV7-3 with TRBJ2-6; D uncertain. Germline V lookup: CDR1 SGHTA, CDR2 FQGTGA. This CDR3 contains 16 residues. V was shortened by 0 bases and J by 0 bases, with 6 bases between the two germline ends. The CDR3 nucleotides are TGTGCCAGCAGCTTAACCTTTCCCTCTGGGGCCAACGTCCTGACTTTC. Protein sequence: CASSLTFPSGANVLTF.

The chain carries TRBV29-1 and TRBJ1-2; no firm D call. CDR1 is SQVTM, CDR2 ANQGSEA, per germline. There are 13 residues in the CDR3. Trimming shortened V by 3 bases and J by 5 bases, and 13 bases separated the two germline ends. Here the CDR3 reads CSVDRSGPYGYTF. In DNA form, the CDR3 reads TGCAGCGTTGACAGGAGCGGGCCTTATGGCTACACCTTC.

The V gene is TRBV6-5, the J gene TRBJ2-7, with 7 nucleotides matching TRBD2. V lost 5 bases, J lost 2 bases, and 6 bases stayed unmatched. Germline assignment: CDR1 MNHEY and CDR2 SVGAGI. This CDR3 region has 14 residues. CDR3 bases: TGTGCCAGCAGTAAGACTAGCAGGACCTACGAGCAGTACTTC. This codes for CASSKTSRTYEQYF.